These 16 T cell receptor beta chains were sequenced from one sample in a study of cytomegalovirus exposure and HLA in healthy donors. The repertoire was sequenced with immunoSEQ multiplex PCR; TCRdb's copy has only in-frame clones and lacks some. The sample holds fewer than 85,000 clones; 95% to 97% are singletons and the top ten take 1.3%. The specimen sequenced was PBMCs. Receptors were obtained from a woman between 18 and 29 years old in good health and CMV-seronegative.

This clone is a singleton in its sample. The chain employs TRBV27 and TRBJ1-5, with TRBD1 as a possible D gene (6 bases). Germline V CDR1 and CDR2: MNHEY, SMNVEV (reference sequence). The CDR3 covers 20 residues. V was cut by 0 bases and J by 1 base, with 22 bases left in between. In DNA form, the CDR3 reads TGTGCCAGCAGTTTATCTTCGAAACTATGGGGGCCAGACAGCAATCAGCCCCAGCATTTT. Translating gives CASSLSSKLWGPDSNQPQHF.

The genes are TRBV7-9 and TRBJ1-1, with D hard to call. This CDR3 contains 13 residues. Trimming shortened V by 6 bases and J by 4 bases, and 12 bases separated the two germline ends. Germline V CDR1 and CDR2: SEHNR, FQNEAQ (reference sequence). CDR3 nucleotides: TGTGCCAGCAGTCCCGGGATCTCCACTGAAGCTTTCTTT. This translates into CASSPGISTEAFF. Full variable domain (remainder filled in from reference TRBV7-9 and TRBJ1-1): DTGVSQNPRHKITKRGQNVTFRCDPISEHNRLYWYRQTLGQGPEFLTYFQNEAQLEKSRLLSDRFSAERPKGSFSTLEIQRTEQGDSAMYLCASSPGISTEAFFGQGTRLTVV.

This chain uses TRBV28 with TRBJ2-7; 10 bases are shared with TRBD1. The V segment lost 10 bases and the J segment 4 bases; nucleotides outside the gene matches: 10. Germline-derived CDR1 and CDR2 are MDHEN and SYDVKM. The CDR3 length is 14 residues. This CDR3 is CAIKGTGDGYEQYF. The CDR3 DNA is TGTGCCATCAAGGGGACAGGGGATGGATACGAGCAGTACTTC.

The chain uses TRBV27 and TRBJ2-7; 9 nucleotides line up with TRBD1. The germline gives CDR1 MNHEY, CDR2 SMNVEV (reference sequence). The trim removed 6 bases at V and 1 base at J, leaving 7 bases unmatched. This CDR3 spans 15 amino acids. CDR3 nucleotide sequence: TGTGCCAGCAGCGGGAGGACAGGGGTATCCTACGAGCAGTACTTC. As protein: CASSGRTGVSYEQYF.

The rearrangement joins TRBV7-6 to TRBJ2-3, with 12 nucleotides matching TRBD2. The CDR3 totals 20 residues. The junction had 10 bases not matched to a gene; V was cut back by 0 bases and J by 0 bases. From germline, CDR1 is SGHVS and CDR2 FNYEAQ. The CDR3, as DNA: TGTGCCAGCAGCTTAGCGCTGCTAGCGGGAGGGTCGGGGAGCACAGATACGCAGTATTTT. This encodes CASSLALLAGGSGSTDTQYF.

This clone was observed a few times. This chain joins TRBV27 and TRBJ2-2; D perhaps matches TRBD1 (6 bases). The V gene's germline CDR1 is MNHEY and CDR2 SMNVEV (reference sequence). V was cut by 3 bases and J by 3 bases, with 11 bases left in between. The CDR3 spans 15 residues. CDR3 sequence: CASSFIYRDTGELFF. CDR3 DNA: TGTGCCAGCAGTTTCATCTACAGGGACACCGGGGAGCTGTTTTTT.

The chain recombines TRBV19 with TRBJ2-1; weak D call: TRBD1 (5 bases). CDR3 size: 16 residues. Germline V gives CDR1 LNHDA, CDR2 SQIVND (reference sequence). V lost 0 bases and J 4 bases, leaving 13 bases between the germline ends. CDR3 nucleotides: TGTGCCAGTAGTATAGAGGCGCGGACACTGTACAATGAGCAGTTCTTC. Its translation: CASSIEARTLYNEQFF.

The chain combines TRBV9 with TRBJ1-1; possible D gene TRBD1, 5 bases. Germline lookup yields CDR1 SGDLS and CDR2 YYNGEE. The V end was cut by 3 bases, the J end by 4 bases, with 16 bases between. CDR3 length: 15 amino acids. In DNA, the CDR3 is TGTGCCAGCAGCGCCCCACTATCGGGGGGCACTGAAGCTTTCTTT. It encodes CASSAPLSGGTEAFF. The variable domain in full, with the rest retrieved from reference TRBV9 and TRBJ1-1, is DSGVTQTPKHLITATGQRVTLRCSPRSGDLSVYWYQQSLDQGLQFLIQYYNGEERAKGNILERFSAQQFPDLHSELNLSSLELGDSALYFCASSAPLSGGTEAFFGQGTRLTVV.

The V call is TRBV5-1, the J call TRBJ2-5; TRBD2 is a possible D gene (6 bases). The ends were cut back, 6 bases at V and 2 bases at J, with 17 bases in the middle. This CDR3 region has 15 residues. CDR1 SGHRS and CDR2 YFSETQ come from the germline V gene. CDR3 DNA sequence: TGCGCCAGCACCCGGGTGGCGGGAATTCAAGAGACCCAGTACTTC. Translated: CASTRVAGIQETQYF. Using reference TRBV5-1 and TRBJ2-5 for the parts outside the CDR3, the full variable domain is KAGVTQTPRYLIKTRGQQVTLSCSPISGHRSVSWYQQTPGQGLQFLFEYFSETQRNKGNFPGRFSGRQFSNSRSEMNVSTLELGDSALYLCASTRVAGIQETQYFGPGTRLLVL.

The sample holds one count of this clone. This rearrangement joins TRBV10-3 to TRBJ2-7; 7 bases map to TRBD1. The ends lost 6 bases at V and 6 bases at J; junction bases unmatched: 8. The CDR3 has 13 amino acids. Germline V lookup: CDR1 ENHRY, CDR2 SYGVKD. DNA for the CDR3: TGTGCCATCAGCACAGGGGAAACTGCCGAGCAGTACTTC. It specifies CAISTGETAEQYF.

The chain recombines TRBV5-1 with TRBJ1-4; D is uncertain. The V gene lost 4 bases and the J gene lost 3 bases, with 13 bases spanning the gap. The germline V gene has CDR1 SGHRS and CDR2 YFSETQ. The CDR3 extends over 15 amino acids. The CDR3 is CASSPRGVPNEKLFF. DNA of the CDR3: TGCGCCAGCAGCCCTCGCGGGGTACCTAATGAAAAACTGTTTTTT.

The chain employs TRBV10-3 and TRBJ2-7; TRBD1 aligns across 7 bases. CDR3 length: 14 residues. Trimming cost V 7 bases and J 1 base; bases outside gene matches: 7. Germline CDR1 reads ENHRY; CDR2 reads SYGVKD. CDR3 nucleotides: TGTGCCATCAAGGGGACAGCGGTGTCCTACGAGCAGTACTTC. As protein: CAIKGTAVSYEQYF.

V gene TRBV7-6 combines with J gene TRBJ2-1, with D perhaps matching TRBD1 (5 bases). Trimming pared 4 bases from V and 8 bases from J, leaving 12 bases between. Per the germline V gene, CDR1 is SGHVS and CDR2 is FNYEAQ. The CDR3 has 13 amino acids. The CDR3 nucleotides read TGTGCCAGCAGCTGGGGCAGGGTAGATGAGCAGTTCTTC. Translated, it gives CASSWGRVDEQFF.

V usage is TRBV27 and J usage is TRBJ2-1, with unresolved D. Trimming left V 6 bases short and J 3 bases short, with 12 bases between. The length of the CDR3 is 14 residues. Germline CDR1 is MNHEY and CDR2 is SMNVEV (reference sequence). The CDR3 nucleotides are TGTGCCAGCAGCCCCCTGTCCCTCTACAATGAGCAGTTCTTC. It codes for CASSPLSLYNEQFF.

The V and J genes are TRBV5-1 and TRBJ2-1; 8 bases agree with TRBD1. Germline V gives CDR1 SGHRS, CDR2 YFSETQ. The CDR3 spans 14 residues. V lost 0 bases and J lost 9; bases outside the gene matches: 5. In DNA form, the CDR3 reads TGCGCCAGCAGCTTGGGCAGGGGGCAGGGTGAGCAGTTCTTC. Its protein is CASSLGRGQGEQFF.

V gene TRBV29-1 combines with J gene TRBJ1-2; TRBD1 aligns across 9 bases. V was clipped by 2 bases and J by 6 bases; unmatched bases: 7. Germline V gene sequence: CDR1 SQVTM, CDR2 ANQGSEA. The CDR3 loop spans 14 amino acids. The CDR3 protein is CSVEYNGQGNGYTF. Here the CDR3 DNA reads TGCAGCGTTGAATATAATGGACAGGGGAATGGCTACACCTTC.